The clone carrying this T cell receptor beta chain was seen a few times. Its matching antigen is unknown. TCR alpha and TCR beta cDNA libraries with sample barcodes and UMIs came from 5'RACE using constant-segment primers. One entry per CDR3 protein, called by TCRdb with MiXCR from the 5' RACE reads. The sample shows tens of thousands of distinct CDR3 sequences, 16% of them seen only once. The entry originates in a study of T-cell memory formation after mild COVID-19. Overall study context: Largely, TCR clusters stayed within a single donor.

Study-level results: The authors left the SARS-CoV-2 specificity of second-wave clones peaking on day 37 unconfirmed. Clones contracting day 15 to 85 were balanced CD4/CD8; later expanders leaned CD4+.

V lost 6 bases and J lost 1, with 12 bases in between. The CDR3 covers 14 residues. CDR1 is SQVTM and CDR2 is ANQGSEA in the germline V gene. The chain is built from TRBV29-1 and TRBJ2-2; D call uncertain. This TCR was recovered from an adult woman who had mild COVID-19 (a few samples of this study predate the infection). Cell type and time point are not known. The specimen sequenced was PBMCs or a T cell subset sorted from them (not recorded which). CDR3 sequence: CSVASFENTGELFF. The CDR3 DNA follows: TGCAGCGTCGCCAGCTTTGAGAACACCGGGGAGCTGTTTTTT.